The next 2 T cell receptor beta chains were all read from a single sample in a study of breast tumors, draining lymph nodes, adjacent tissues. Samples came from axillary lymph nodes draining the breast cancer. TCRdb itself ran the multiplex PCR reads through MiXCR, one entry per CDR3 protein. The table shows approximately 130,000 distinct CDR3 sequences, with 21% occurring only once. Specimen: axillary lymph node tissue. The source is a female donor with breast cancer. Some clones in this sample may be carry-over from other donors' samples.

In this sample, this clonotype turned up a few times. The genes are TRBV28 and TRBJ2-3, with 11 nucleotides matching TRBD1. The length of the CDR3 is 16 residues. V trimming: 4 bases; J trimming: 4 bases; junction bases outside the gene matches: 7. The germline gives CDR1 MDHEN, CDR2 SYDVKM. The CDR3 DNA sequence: TGTGCCAGCAGTTCCGGGACAGGGGGGTTTGCAGATACGCAGTATTTT. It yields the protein CASSSGTGGFADTQYF.

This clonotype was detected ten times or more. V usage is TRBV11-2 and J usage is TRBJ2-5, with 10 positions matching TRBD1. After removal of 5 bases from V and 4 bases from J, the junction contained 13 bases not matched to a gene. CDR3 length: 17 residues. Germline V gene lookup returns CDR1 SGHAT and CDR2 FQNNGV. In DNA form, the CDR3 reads TGTGCCAGCAGCCCTCCGGGGACAGGGGTCCGGAGAGAGACCCAGTACTTC. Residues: CASSPPGTGVRRETQYF.